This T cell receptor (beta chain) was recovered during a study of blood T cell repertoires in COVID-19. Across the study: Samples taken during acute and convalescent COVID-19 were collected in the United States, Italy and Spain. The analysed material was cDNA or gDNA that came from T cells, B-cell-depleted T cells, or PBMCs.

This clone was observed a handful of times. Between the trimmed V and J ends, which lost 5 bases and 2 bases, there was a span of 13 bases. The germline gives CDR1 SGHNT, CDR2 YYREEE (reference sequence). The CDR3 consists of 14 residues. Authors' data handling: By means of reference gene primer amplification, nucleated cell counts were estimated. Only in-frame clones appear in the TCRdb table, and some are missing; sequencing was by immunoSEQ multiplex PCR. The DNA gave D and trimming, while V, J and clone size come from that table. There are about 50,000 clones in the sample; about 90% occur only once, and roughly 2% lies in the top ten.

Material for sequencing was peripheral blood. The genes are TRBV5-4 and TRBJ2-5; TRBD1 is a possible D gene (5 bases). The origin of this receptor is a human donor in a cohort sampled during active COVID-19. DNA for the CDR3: TGTGCCAGCAGTGACAGATTCGATCAAGAGACCCAGTACTTC. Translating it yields CASSDRFDQETQYF.